These T cell receptor beta chains were read from a single sample in a study of T cell responses to AZD1222 COVID-19 vaccine. TCRdb's table, derived via immunoSEQ multiplex PCR, lists solely in-frame clones and lacks some. The table lists under 200,000 clones, roughly 91% of them singletons. This material consisted of peripheral blood, taken 28 days after the second AZD1222 dose. These receptors came from an adult who received the AZD1222 COVID-19 vaccine. CDR3s include the opening cysteine and the closing phenylalanine or tryptophan. Each record gives: D gene, V gene, clone size, J gene, CDR3 protein, CDR3 DNA. A D gene is named only where the DNA matches it firmly. Clone size is not always given. Where it is, it says once, few, many or a class for expanded clones.

TRBD1	TRBV3-1/TRBV3-2	NA	TRBJ1-2	CASSQDRDRGRRNYGYTF	TGTGCCAGCAGCCAAGATCGGGACAGGGGGCGCAGAAACTATGGCTACACCTTC
TRBD1	TRBV27	NA	TRBJ2-3	CASSLETGGGGTQYF	TGTGCCAGCAGTTTGGAGACAGGGGGCGGAGGTACGCAGTATTTT
NA	TRBV28	NA	TRBJ1-2	CASSRPQGSGYTF	TGTGCCAGCAGTCGACCACAGGGAAGCGGCTACACCTTC
NA	TRBV6-4	NA	TRBJ2-3	CASRTGPAVGTQYF	TGTGCCAGCAGAACCGGGCCAGCCGTAGGTACGCAGTATTTT
NA	TRBV5-4	NA	TRBJ2-1	CASSLELASSNEQFF	TGTGCCAGCAGCTTGGAGCTAGCGTCATCCAATGAGCAGTTCTTC
NA	TRBV6-1	NA	TRBJ1-5	CASSEAGMAQPQHF	TGTGCCAGCAGTGAAGCAGGGATGGCTCAGCCCCAGCATTTT
TRBD1	TRBV7-9	NA	TRBJ2-6	CASSGTGPGANVLTF	TGTGCCAGCAGCGGGACAGGCCCTGGGGCCAACGTCCTGACTTTC
TRBD2	TRBV27	NA	TRBJ2-5	CASSLEAGGPGETQYF	TGTGCCAGCAGTCTCGAAGCGGGAGGGCCGGGGGAGACCCAGTACTTC
TRBD1	TRBV12-5	NA	TRBJ2-2	CASGLTLAGTGFAGELFF	TGTGCTAGTGGACTGACCCTCGCCGGGACAGGGTTTGCCGGGGAGCTGTTTTTT
NA	TRBV24-1	once	TRBJ2-2	CATSDPLVSKGTGELFF	TGTGCCACCAGTGATCCCCTGGTTTCGAAAGGGACCGGGGAGCTGTTTTTT
TRBD1	TRBV4-1	NA	TRBJ2-3	CASSPRQGTDTQYF	TGCGCCAGCAGCCCGAGACAGGGGACGGATACGCAGTATTTT
NA	TRBV6-4	NA	TRBJ1-2	CASSDSMDYGYTF	TGTGCCAGCAGTGACTCGATGGACTATGGCTACACCTTC
TRBD2	TRBV5-6	NA	TRBJ2-7	CASSFPGTSDYEQYF	TGTGCCAGCAGCTTCCCCGGGACTAGCGACTACGAGCAGTACTTC
TRBD2	TRBV6-2/TRBV6-3	NA	TRBJ2-7	CASSSGRTYEQYF	TGTGCCAGCAGCTCCGGGAGGACCTACGAGCAGTACTTC
TRBD1	TRBV6-2/TRBV6-3	once	TRBJ1-5	CASSLLDRDQPQHF	TGTGCCAGCAGTCTCCTCGACAGGGATCAGCCCCAGCATTTT
TRBD1	TRBV3-1/TRBV3-2	NA	TRBJ2-7	CASSQEWTGAYEQYF	TGTGCCAGCAGCCAAGAATGGACAGGAGCCTACGAGCAGTACTTC
TRBD1	TRBV7-2	NA	TRBJ1-4	CASSYRQGNEKLFF	TGTGCCAGCAGTTATAGACAGGGGAATGAAAAACTGTTTTTT
TRBD2	TRBV27	NA	TRBJ2-7	CASSLGTSGSYEQYF	TGTGCCAGCAGTTTAGGGACTAGCGGCTCCTACGAGCAGTACTTC
NA	TRBV7-3	once	TRBJ2-1	CASSPSVGAYNEQFF	TGTGCCAGCAGCCCCTCCGTGGGCGCCTACAATGAGCAGTTCTTC
NA	TRBV2	NA	TRBJ1-1	CATTLPGTRAEAFF	TGTGCCACCACCCTGCCCGGGACTCGAGCTGAAGCTTTCTTT
NA	TRBV18	NA	TRBJ1-2	CASSPLDGRANYGYTF	TGTGCCAGCTCACCACTAGACGGTCGAGCTAACTATGGCTACACCTTC
NA	TRBV7-8	NA	TRBJ2-1	CASSSSGQGTEFF	TGTGCCAGCAGCTCCTCCGGGCAGGGCACAGAGTTCTTC
NA	TRBV2	NA	TRBJ1-5	CASSVGPGGNQPQHF	TGTGCCAGCAGTGTGGGGCCCGGGGGCAATCAGCCCCAGCATTTT
NA	TRBV7-3	NA	TRBJ1-2	CASSLGLLVSYGYTF	TGTGCCAGCAGCTTAGGACTCCTAGTAAGCTATGGCTACACCTTC
TRBD2	TRBV6-5	NA	TRBJ2-5	CASSPGTSEETQYF	TGTGCCAGCAGTCCCGGGACTAGCGAAGAGACCCAGTACTTC
TRBD1	TRBV18	NA	TRBJ2-3	CASSRTGWTDTQYF	TGTGCCAGCTCTAGGACAGGGTGGACAGATACGCAGTATTTT
NA	TRBV7-6	NA	TRBJ1-1	CASSLWKGSSNTEAFF	TGTGCCAGCAGCCTTTGGAAGGGGTCCTCGAACACTGAAGCTTTCTTT
NA	TRBV6-6	NA	TRBJ2-7	CASSITRGAHEQYF	TGTGCCAGCAGCATCACCCGAGGGGCACACGAGCAGTACTTC